Below, 8 T cell receptor beta chains from the same sample are listed, as sequenced in a study of high-grade serous ovarian cancer treatment subgroups. Tumor samples were obtained before definitive surgery or chemotherapy. This table comes from immunoSEQ multiplex PCR, and its TCRdb copy is limited to in-frame clones, with some not included. The data show about 5,800 clones, with under 80% seen just once and 7.5% to 9.5% held by the top ten. Sequencing was carried out using tumor tissue. The receptors were sampled from a human donor with high-grade serous ovarian cancer.

This clone was counted only a few times. This chain joins TRBV6-4 and TRBJ2-3, with D possibly being TRBD1 (6 bases). This CDR3 is built from 12 residues. V was cut by 6 bases and J by 6 bases, with 10 bases left in between. Germline CDR1 MRHNA, CDR2 SNTAGT. Written as DNA, the CDR3 is TGTGCCAGCAGCGCCCAGGGGGATACGCAGTATTTT. Translated, it gives CASSAQGDTQYF.

The table lists this clone with a count of one. The chain has TRBV5-6 and TRBJ2-2; tentatively, D is TRBD1 (7 bases). Trimming took 4 bases from V and 4 from J, leaving 17 bases between them. The CDR3 is made up of 16 amino acids. Per germline, CDR1 SGHDT and CDR2 YYEEEE. CDR3 bases: TGTGCCAGCAGCCTCGGAGGGGGCTACAGCACCGGGGAGCTGTTTTTT. Translation: CASSLGGGYSTGELFF.

The chain's CDR3 is CASSQGPGAEAFF. CDR3 sequence (DNA): TGTGCCAGCAGTCAAGGACCAGGGGCTGAAGCTTTCTTT. The chain couples TRBV6-5 to TRBJ1-1; perhaps TRBD1 as D (6 bases). The germline V gene has CDR1 MNHEY and CDR2 SVGAGI. V lost 5 bases and J 6 bases, leaving 13 bases between the germline ends. The CDR3 extends over 13 amino acids.

V and J are TRBV7-2 and TRBJ2-7; TRBD1 is a possible D gene (5 bases). In germline, CDR1 is SGHTA, CDR2 FQGNSA. Trimming left V 1 base short and J 2 bases short, with 15 bases between. The CDR3 runs 16 residues. CDR3 residues: CASSLGMAGKAYEQYF. The CDR3 coding sequence is TGTGCCAGCAGCTTAGGAATGGCAGGGAAAGCCTACGAGCAGTACTTC. The full variable domain, in which reference TRBV7-2 and TRBJ2-7 provide the parts outside the CDR3, is GAGVSQSPSNKVTEKGKDVELRCDPISGHTALYWYRQSLGQGLEFLIYFQGNSAPDKSGLPSDRFSAERTGGSVSTLTIQRTQQEDSAVYLCASSLGMAGKAYEQYFGPGTRLTVT.

The chain has TRBV15 and TRBJ1-1; the match to TRBD1 covers 9 bases. In germline, CDR1 is LNHNV, CDR2 YYDKDF (reference sequence). Trimming removed 6 bases from V and 7 bases from J; junction bases left unmatched: 3. The CDR3 length is 12 residues. The CDR3 coding sequence is TGTGCCACCAGAACAGGGGGCGGTGAAGCTTTCTTT. Encoded protein: CATRTGGGEAFF.

This clone was detected only a few times. The J gene is TRBJ2-3, the V gene TRBV4-2, with a weak D call TRBD2 (6 bases). CDR3 length: 14 residues. Germline CDR1 LGHNA, CDR2 YNFKEQ. Trimming left V 1 base short and J 3 bases short, with 8 bases between. The DNA of the CDR3 is TGTGCCAGCAGCCAAGGGAGGGGAACAGATACGCAGTATTTT. Its protein product is CASSQGRGTDTQYF.

The DNA for the CDR3 is TGTGCCAGCAGTGACTCCAGGAGGGGGACCTCCGGGGAGCTGTTTTTT. Translating it yields CASSDSRRGTSGELFF. The chain links TRBV6-4 to TRBJ2-2; D is possibly TRBD1 or TRBD2 (6 bases each). The length of the CDR3 is 16 residues. The germline V gene has CDR1 MRHNA and CDR2 SNTAGT. Trimming pared 0 bases from V and 6 bases from J, leaving 14 bases between.

This chain uses TRBV28 with TRBJ1-4; D is ambiguous. The CDR3 is 15 residues long. Germline V gene data show CDR1 as MDHEN and CDR2 as SYDVKM. Trimming shortened V by 6 bases and J by 3 bases, and 14 bases separated the two germline ends. For the CDR3, the DNA is TGTGCCAGCAGCCACCTGTGGGGTCCTAATGAAAAACTGTTTTTT. It specifies CASSHLWGPNEKLFF.